The 26 T cell receptor beta chains below come from one sample, sequenced in a study of OX40 agonist ivuxolimab in advanced cancers. Clones were sequenced by immunoSEQ multiplex PCR, and TCRdb holds only the in-frame ones, with some missing. In the table there are about 83,000 clones, roughly 88% of which are singletons. The sequences come from CD4+ or CD8+ T cells sorted from blood, collected in a trial of the OX40 agonist ivuxolimab. The receptor set was obtained from an adult with an advanced solid tumor such as melanoma, head and neck, liver or kidney cancer.

The chain carries TRBV14 and TRBJ1-4; D perhaps matches TRBD1 (6 bases). V lost 0 bases and J 10 bases, leaving 12 bases between the germline ends. The germline CDR1 and CDR2 sequences are SGHDN and FVKESK. This CDR3 spans 14 amino acids. The CDR3 here is CASSQETGTPKLFF. CDR3 coding DNA: TGTGCCAGCAGCCAAGAGACCGGGACACCAAAACTGTTTTTT.

The rearrangement uses TRBV5-1 and TRBJ2-1; 7 bases map to TRBD2. Germline lookup yields CDR1 SGHRS and CDR2 YFSETQ. Trimming at V came to 4 bases and at J to 2 bases, leaving 6 bases not matched to a gene. This CDR3 region has 15 residues. CDR3 sequence: CASSPLAATYNEQFF. The CDR3 DNA reads TGCGCCAGCAGCCCGCTAGCGGCAACCTACAATGAGCAGTTCTTC.

The CDR3: CASSIGDRVNSPLHF. The CDR3 DNA is TGTGCCAGTAGTATAGGGGACCGGGTGAATTCACCCCTCCACTTT. The chain combines TRBV19 with TRBJ1-6, with D possibly matching TRBD1 (5 bases). The CDR3 spans 15 residues. Germline V lookup: CDR1 LNHDA, CDR2 SQIVND (reference sequence). V lost 1 base and J 7 bases, leaving 11 bases between the germline ends. The whole variable domain, filled in from reference TRBV19 and TRBJ1-6, reads DGGITQSPKYLFRKEGQNVTLSCEQNLNHDAMYWYRQDPGQGLRLIYYSQIVNDFQKGDIAEGYSVSREKKESFPLTVTSAQKNPTAFYLCASSIGDRVNSPLHFGNGTRLTVT.

The J gene is TRBJ2-1, the V gene TRBV27; D gene unclear. The CDR3 sequence is 14 residues long. The V gene's germline CDR1 is MNHEY and CDR2 SMNVEV (reference sequence). Trimming shortened V by 2 bases and J by 2 bases, and 7 bases separated the two germline ends. The CDR3 DNA follows: TGTGCCAGCAGTTTAGGCAGGCCCTACAATGAGCAGTTCTTC. Translating gives CASSLGRPYNEQFF.

The chain recombines TRBV4-1 with TRBJ2-7; a possible D gene is TRBD2 (7 bases). This CDR3 has 18 residues. The germline V gene has CDR1 MGHRA and CDR2 YSYEKL. Trimming left V 1 base short and J 0 bases short, with 19 bases between. The CDR3 loop reads CASSQGPPGGASSYEQYF. The CDR3 region has the DNA TGCGCCAGCAGCCAAGGCCCGCCTGGGGGGGCCAGCTCCTACGAGCAGTACTTC.

J is TRBJ1-2 and V is TRBV5-4; TRBD1 matches at 8 bases. Germline V lookup: CDR1 SGHNT, CDR2 YYREEE (reference sequence). The CDR3 loop spans 16 amino acids. V lost 4 bases, J lost 2 bases, and 10 bases stayed unmatched. As DNA, the CDR3 is TGTGCCAGCAGCCCCAGCTGGACAGGGACGAACTATGGCTACACCTTC. It codes for CASSPSWTGTNYGYTF. Supplemented by reference TRBV5-4 and TRBJ1-2, the full variable domain reads ETGVTQSPTHLIKTRGQQVTLRCSSQSGHNTVSWYQQALGQGPQFIFQYYREEENGRGNFPPRFSGLQFPNYSSELNVNALELDDSALYLCASSPSWTGTNYGYTFGSGTRLTVV.

The chain has TRBV11-1 and TRBJ1-6; a possible D gene is TRBD1 (6 bases). V was shortened by 4 bases and J by 7 bases, with 14 bases between the two germline ends. Germline-derived CDR1 and CDR2 are SGHAT and FQDESV (reference sequence). This CDR3 spans 15 amino acids. The CDR3 reads CASSSRGTPNSPLHF. The CDR3, as DNA: TGTGCCAGCAGCTCGCGGGGGACACCCAATTCACCCCTCCACTTT.

The chain joins TRBV6-1 to TRBJ1-4; D unresolved. The germline V and J ends were trimmed by 6 bases and 5 bases, with 16 bases remaining between them. The germline CDR1 and CDR2 sequences are MNHNS and SASEGT. The CDR3 consists of 15 residues. CDR3 sequence (DNA): TGTGCCAGCAGGACTGAGGGAAAAGGGAATGAAAAACTGTTTTTT. This encodes CASRTEGKGNEKLFF.

The chain uses TRBV6-6 and TRBJ2-3; TRBD1 is a possible D gene (6 bases). The germline CDR1 and CDR2 sequences are MNHNY and SVGAGI (reference sequence). V was pared by 0 bases and J by 1 base, with 11 bases between. CDR3 length: 16 amino acids. CDR3 loop: CASSYSGQFGTDTQYF. The CDR3 bases are TGTGCCAGCAGTTACTCCGGACAGTTTGGCACAGATACGCAGTATTTT.

This clone was observed a handful of times. This chain uses TRBV15 with TRBJ2-2; a weak D match, TRBD2 (6 bases). Per the germline V gene, CDR1 is LNHNV and CDR2 is YYDKDF (reference sequence). The CDR3 has 15 amino acids. Trimming removed 1 base at V and 5 bases at J, with 11 bases between. The CDR3 coding sequence is TGTGCCACCAGCAGAGGAGCAGGGAGGACCGGGGAGCTGTTTTTT. Its protein is CATSRGAGRTGELFF.

This clone was found a few times. Other DNA sequences within the sample encode an identical CDR3. The J gene is TRBJ1-5, the V gene TRBV5-1, with D maybe TRBD1 (5 bases). The germline gives CDR1 SGHRS, CDR2 YFSETQ. Trimming pared 1 base from V and 3 bases from J, leaving 8 bases between. The CDR3 is made up of 14 amino acids. This CDR3 reads CASSLTGDNQPQHF. Here the CDR3 DNA reads TGCGCCAGCAGCTTGACAGGAGACAATCAGCCCCAGCATTTT.

This rearrangement joins TRBV6-5 to TRBJ2-1; 8 nucleotides line up with TRBD2. The CDR3 has 13 amino acids. V lost 7 bases and J lost 9; bases outside the gene matches: 8. CDR1 is MNHEY, CDR2 SVGAGI, per germline. In DNA, the CDR3 is TGTGCCAGCACGACGGGAGGGATTCCTGAGCAGTTCTTC. Translated, it gives CASTTGGIPEQFF.

The V call is TRBV5-1, the J call TRBJ2-3, with 10 bases matching TRBD2. The CDR3 runs 15 residues. From germline, CDR1 is SGHRS and CDR2 YFSETQ. Trimming at V came to 4 bases and at J to 5 bases, leaving 7 bases not matched to a gene. The CDR3 is CASSPSGRAEDTQYF. The CDR3 bases are TGCGCCAGCAGCCCCAGCGGGAGGGCAGAAGATACGCAGTATTTT. Full variable domain (outside the CDR3, taken from reference TRBV5-1 and TRBJ2-3): KAGVTQTPRYLIKTRGQQVTLSCSPISGHRSVSWYQQTPGQGLQFLFEYFSETQRNKGNFPGRFSGRQFSNSRSEMNVSTLELGDSALYLCASSPSGRAEDTQYFGPGTRLTVL.

A single count supports this clone. The chain combines TRBV7-2 with TRBJ2-1, with no clear D. This CDR3 comprises 13 residues. Trimming took off 2 bases at V and 6 bases at J, with 8 bases between the two ends. CDR1 and CDR2 from the germline V gene are SGHTA and FQGNSA. The chain's CDR3 is CASSLQRANEQFF. CDR3 bases: TGTGCCAGCAGCTTACAACGGGCCAATGAGCAGTTCTTC. Full variable domain (outside the CDR3, taken from reference TRBV7-2 and TRBJ2-1): GAGVSQSPSNKVTEKGKDVELRCDPISGHTALYWYRQSLGQGLEFLIYFQGNSAPDKSGLPSDRFSAERTGGSVSTLTIQRTQQEDSAVYLCASSLQRANEQFFGPGTRLTVL.

This chain joins TRBV4-2 and TRBJ1-2; tentative D call: TRBD1 (5 bases). Germline CDR1 reads LGHNA; CDR2 reads YNFKEQ. CDR3 length: 15 amino acids. V lost 1 base, J lost 4 bases, and 13 bases lay in between. The CDR3 coding sequence is TGTGCCAGCAGCCAAGGGCAGGGAGAAGGCTATGGCTACACCTTC. Translated: CASSQGQGEGYGYTF.

The chain employs TRBV7-9 and TRBJ2-1, with D tentatively TRBD2 (6 bases). The germline gives CDR1 SEHNR, CDR2 FQNEAQ (reference sequence). V was cut by 1 base and J by 8 bases, with 9 bases left in between. This CDR3 contains 13 residues. Here the CDR3 DNA reads TGTGCCAGCAGCTTAGGGGGGGAAGATGAGCAGTTCTTC. Translating gives CASSLGGEDEQFF.

CDR3 coding DNA: TGTGCCAGCTCACCCCCGGGGACCTTCTACGAGCAGTACTTC. Its translation: CASSPPGTFYEQYF. The genes are TRBV18 and TRBJ2-7; the D gene could be TRBD1 or TRBD2 (5 bases each). V gave up 3 bases and J gave up 3 bases, with 12 bases separating them. Germline V gene sequence: CDR1 KGHSH, CDR2 LQKENI. The CDR3 consists of 14 residues.

This chain joins TRBV18 and TRBJ2-5; 7 bases are shared with TRBD2. CDR1 is KGHSH and CDR2 is LQKENI in the germline V gene. V shed 4 bases and J 5 bases; nucleotides not matched to a gene: 4. The CDR3 length is 13 residues. The CDR3 sequence is CASSLASGETQYF. As DNA, the CDR3 is TGTGCCAGCTCACTGGCTAGCGGCGAGACCCAGTACTTC. Drawing the rest from reference TRBV18 and TRBJ2-5, the complete variable domain is NAGVMQNPRHLVRRRGQEARLRCSPMKGHSHVYWYRQLPEEGLKFMVYLQKENIIDESGMPKERFSAEFPKEGPSILRIQQVVRGDSAAYFCASSLASGETQYFGPGTRLLVL.

This clone showed up just once. The chain has TRBV5-1 and TRBJ1-1; tentative D call: TRBD1 (5 bases). The V and J ends lost 0 bases and 5 bases respectively, with 11 bases between them. In germline, CDR1 is SGHRS, CDR2 YFSETQ. The CDR3 extends over 14 amino acids. CDR3 sequence reads: CASSLDTGRTEAFF. CDR3 nucleotide sequence: TGCGCCAGCAGCTTGGACACAGGAAGGACTGAAGCTTTCTTT.

The genes are TRBV7-2 and TRBJ2-7; 9 bases are a match to TRBD2. J lost 0 bases, V lost 1 base, and 4 bases had no gene match. The CDR3 extends over 16 amino acids. Germline V CDR1 and CDR2: SGHTA, FQGNSA. The DNA for the CDR3 is TGTGCCAGCAGCTTAGTCCCTAGCGGGAACTCCTACGAGCAGTACTTC. Its protein is CASSLVPSGNSYEQYF.

The chain recombines TRBV7-6 with TRBJ2-1, with unresolved D. The CDR3 length is 15 residues. V gave up 3 bases and J gave up 3 bases, with 12 bases separating them. Germline V gives CDR1 SGHVS, CDR2 FNYEAQ. In DNA, the CDR3 is TGTGCCAGCAGCTTTCGAAGCCCTGGCTACAATGAGCAGTTCTTC. The encoded protein is CASSFRSPGYNEQFF.

CDR3 sequence reads: CSVFSAYEQYF. In nucleotides, the CDR3 is TGCAGCGTTTTCTCAGCCTACGAGCAGTACTTC. The chain joins TRBV29-1 to TRBJ2-7; D is uncertain. Trimming cost V 5 bases and J 2 bases, with 7 bases left between them. The CDR3 sequence is 11 residues long. CDR1 is SQVTM and CDR2 is ANQGSEA in the germline V gene.

The V call is TRBV5-4, the J call TRBJ2-5; D might be TRBD1 (6 bases). Looked up from germline, CDR1 is SGHNT and CDR2 is YYREEE (reference sequence). The ends were cut back, 4 bases at V and 0 bases at J, with 13 bases in the middle. The CDR3 spans 15 residues. Here the CDR3 reads CASSPERGYQETQYF. The DNA for the CDR3 is TGTGCCAGCAGCCCAGAGAGGGGGTACCAAGAGACCCAGTACTTC.

The rearrangement links TRBV19 to TRBJ1-5; TRBD1 matches at 9 bases. The CDR3 runs to 13 residues. Germline trimming cut 7 bases from V and 6 bases from J; bases unmatched to any gene: 4. Germline assignment: CDR1 LNHDA and CDR2 SQIVND (reference sequence). In DNA form, the CDR3 reads TGTGCCAGTATGGACAGGGGAGGTCAGCCCCAGCATTTT. Protein sequence: CASMDRGGQPQHF.

The V gene is TRBV19, the J gene TRBJ1-5; 9 bases match TRBD1. This CDR3 has 16 residues. In germline, CDR1 is LNHDA, CDR2 SQIVND (reference sequence). The V and J ends lost 7 bases and 5 bases, in that order; junction bases with no gene match: 12. CDR3 in DNA: TGTGCCAGTAACCCTCGGACAGGGGTCACCTATCAGCCCCAGCATTTT. Its protein product is CASNPRTGVTYQPQHF.

The V call is TRBV28, the J call TRBJ1-5; D is unclear. The CDR3 contains 14 residues. Trimming stripped 2 bases from V and 5 bases from J, with 10 bases between. Germline CDR1 reads MDHEN; CDR2 reads SYDVKM. CDR3 DNA sequence: TGTGCCAGCAGTTTAATGGCGTCCCATCAGCCCCAGCATTTT. Amino acid sequence: CASSLMASHQPQHF.